A single sample is the source of the 2 T cell receptor beta chains below, sequenced in a study of T-cell memory formation after mild COVID-19. Via MiXCR, TCRdb re-called the 5' RACE reads, giving one row per CDR3 protein. This table holds some 150,000 distinct CDR3 sequences, roughly 21% found once. The sample comprised PBMCs or a T cell subset sorted from them (not recorded which). Receptors were obtained from an adult woman who had mild COVID-19 (a few samples of this study predate the infection). Cell type and time point are not known.

The rearrangement uses TRBV7-8 and TRBJ2-4; the match to TRBD1 covers 8 bases. The CDR3 is 15 amino acids. In germline, CDR1 is SGHVS, CDR2 FQNEAQ. After removal of 5 bases from V and 8 bases from J, the junction contained 11 bases not matched to a gene. CDR3 bases: TGTGCCAGCAGCCCATTGCGGACAGGGCTACACATTCAGTACTTC. Amino acid sequence: CASSPLRTGLHIQYF.

This clonotype was seen at least ten times. V usage is TRBV6-6 and J usage is TRBJ1-2; TRBD1 is a possible D gene (6 bases). The germline V and J ends were trimmed by 5 bases and 4 bases, with 14 bases remaining between them. The length of the CDR3 is 14 residues. Germline CDR1 reads MNHNY; CDR2 reads SVGAGI (reference sequence). CDR3 nucleotide sequence: TGTGCCAGCAGTCCGACAGGTCAAGCCTATGGCTACACCTTC. Protein product: CASSPTGQAYGYTF.